This record covers a single T cell receptor (beta chain). The antigen remains undetermined. Samples underwent the assay at deep level. The assay was immunoSEQ multiplex PCR, and TCRdb's table has in-frame clones only and misses some. The sample holds around 1.6 million clones; 95% to 99% are singletons and the top ten take 0.4% to 0.55%. The data were obtained in a study of shared clonotypes between healthy human individuals. Overall study results and limits: At large depth, rarefaction still showed sorted-subset sequencing to be incomplete. A few donors held about 4.6% of naive CD4 clonotypes in common. When compared with the clonotypes that were shared by all four sorted-subset donors, the non-shared clonotypes turned out to have lower generation probabilities.

Trimming removed 5 bases from V and 3 bases from J, with 8 bases in between. The CDR3 extends over 13 amino acids. Germline V gives CDR1 SNHLY, CDR2 FYNNEI. Specimen: naive CD4+ T cells sorted from blood. Described subset: CD45RA+ positively selected. The TCR originated in a young man in good health. The V and J genes are TRBV2 and TRBJ1-5; D unresolved. Here the CDR3 reads CASSMGSNQPQHF. The CDR3 bases are TGTGCCAGCAGTATGGGTTCCAATCAGCCCCAGCATTTT.